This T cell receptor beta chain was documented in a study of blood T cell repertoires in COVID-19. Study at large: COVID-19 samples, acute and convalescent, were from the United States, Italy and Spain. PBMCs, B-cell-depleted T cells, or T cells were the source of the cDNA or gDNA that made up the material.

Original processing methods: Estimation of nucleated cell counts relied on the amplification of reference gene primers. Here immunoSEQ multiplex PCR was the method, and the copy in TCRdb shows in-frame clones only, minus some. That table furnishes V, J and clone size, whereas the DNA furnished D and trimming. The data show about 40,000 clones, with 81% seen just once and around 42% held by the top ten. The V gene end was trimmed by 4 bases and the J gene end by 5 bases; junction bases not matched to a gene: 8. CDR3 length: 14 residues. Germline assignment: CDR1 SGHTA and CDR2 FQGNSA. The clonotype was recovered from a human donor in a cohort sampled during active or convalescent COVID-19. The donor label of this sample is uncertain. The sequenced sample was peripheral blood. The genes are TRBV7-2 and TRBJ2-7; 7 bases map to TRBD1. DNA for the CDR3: TGTGCCAGCAGCTGGCGACAGGGTGGAGACGAGCAGTACTTC. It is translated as CASSWRQGGDEQYF.